This entry lists 10 T cell receptor beta chains sequenced from one sample in a study of cytomegalovirus exposure and HLA in healthy donors. This PCR relied on a set of 60 Vbeta primers and 13 Jbeta primers. Libraries were prepared by immunoSEQ multiplex PCR; TCRdb keeps only in-frame clonotypes and omits some of them. The table lists fewer than 90,000 clones, roughly 78% of them singletons, with 2.5% in the top ten. Input material: PBMCs. All receptors derive from a male donor in good health and CMV-seropositive.

J is TRBJ2-3 and V is TRBV6-5, with 9 bases fitting TRBD2. The CDR3 loop spans 15 amino acids. Germline CDR1 MNHEY, CDR2 SVGAGI. J lost 6 bases, V lost 6 bases, and 10 bases had no gene match. The CDR3: CASRTSGSRGDTQYF. The CDR3 nucleotides are TGTGCCAGCAGGACTAGCGGCTCCCGGGGGGATACGCAGTATTTT.

V usage is TRBV19 and J usage is TRBJ1-3; the D is unclear. The germline V gene encodes CDR1 LNHDA and CDR2 SQIVND (reference sequence). CDR3 length: 13 amino acids. V lost 7 bases and J 5 bases, leaving 12 bases between the germline ends. The CDR3: CASNELRRNTIYF. The CDR3 DNA reads TGTGCCAGTAACGAGCTGCGGAGAAACACCATATATTTT.

This clone occurred once. This chain connects TRBV7-3 to TRBJ2-7; TRBD1 matches at 7 bases. This CDR3 region has 15 residues. J lost 0 bases, V lost 5 bases, and 7 bases had no gene match. Germline V CDR1 and CDR2: SGHTA, FQGTGA. The CDR3 sequence is CASSRDRASSYEQYF. The CDR3 DNA is TGTGCCAGCAGCCGCGACAGGGCGAGCTCCTACGAGCAGTACTTC.

The J gene is TRBJ2-5, the V gene TRBV30, with D uncertain. The CDR3 sequence is 13 residues long. Germline CDR1 and CDR2: GTSNPN and SVGIG (reference sequence). The V and J ends lost 2 bases and 6 bases respectively, with 13 bases between them. Here the CDR3 reads CAWSPWVDKTQYF. Here the CDR3 DNA reads TGTGCCTGGAGTCCCTGGGTAGACAAGACCCAGTACTTC. Together with reference TRBV30 and TRBJ2-5, the CDR3 gives the full variable domain: SQTIHQWPATLVQPVGSPLSLECTVEGTSNPNLYWYRQAAGRGLQLLFYSVGIGQISSEVPQNLSASRPQDRQFILSSKKLLLSDSGFYLCAWSPWVDKTQYFGPGTRLLVL.

Turning to this clone: A junction boundary mismatches the germline segment, possibly from a read error. The gene calls are TRBV6-5 and TRBJ2-5, with TRBD1 identical over 11 bases. This CDR3 contains 15 residues. Germline CDR1 reads MNHEY; CDR2 reads SVGAGI. Here the CDR3 reads CASSLGQGEAEAQYF. The CDR3 bases are TGTGCCAGCAGTCTGGGACAGGGGGAGGCAGAGGCCCAGTACTTC.

The chain uses TRBV18 and TRBJ2-2; D is uncertain. This CDR3 region has 14 residues. Trimming took off 0 bases at V and 4 bases at J, with 6 bases between the two ends. In germline, CDR1 is KGHSH, CDR2 LQKENI. CDR3 region: CASSPPSVTGELFF. Here the CDR3 DNA reads TGTGCCAGCTCACCACCGTCAGTCACCGGGGAGCTGTTTTTT. The full variable domain, with the rest looked up from reference TRBV18 and TRBJ2-2, is NAGVMQNPRHLVRRRGQEARLRCSPMKGHSHVYWYRQLPEEGLKFMVYLQKENIIDESGMPKERFSAEFPKEGPSILRIQQVVRGDSAAYFCASSPPSVTGELFFGEGSRLTVL.

Only a few counts were recorded for this clone. This chain links TRBV18 with TRBJ2-1; possibly TRBD1 for D (6 bases). Germline V CDR1 and CDR2: KGHSH, LQKENI. Trimming cost V 3 bases and J 6 bases, with 12 bases left between them. CDR3 size: 14 residues. Here the CDR3 DNA reads TGTGCCAGCTCACCCTATTCCAGGGGCAATGAGCAGTTCTTC. It specifies CASSPYSRGNEQFF.

This clone was counted between two and nine times. The chain recombines TRBV5-1 with TRBJ2-3; no definite D call. CDR3 length: 12 residues. V lost 4 bases, J lost 0 bases, and 3 bases lay in between. CDR1 is SGHRS, CDR2 YFSETQ, per germline. The CDR3 region is CASSLSTDTQYF. The CDR3 nucleotides are TGCGCCAGCAGCCTTAGCACAGATACGCAGTATTTT.

V gene TRBV7-9 combines with J gene TRBJ2-7, with TRBD1 identical over 8 bases. Trimming removed 5 bases from V and 5 bases from J; junction bases left unmatched: 8. CDR3 length: 14 amino acids. Germline V gene lookup returns CDR1 SEHNR and CDR2 FQNEAQ (reference sequence). CDR3 nucleotides: TGTGCCAGCAGCAAGACAGGGGTAGGACACGAGCAGTACTTC. Translation: CASSKTGVGHEQYF.

This chain joins TRBV2 and TRBJ2-7; a possible D gene is TRBD1 (6 bases). Trimming pared 4 bases from V and 1 base from J, leaving 14 bases between. Germline CDR1 SNHLY, CDR2 FYNNEI. The CDR3 is 15 residues long. DNA for the CDR3: TGTGCCAGCAGTGCTACAGGGTGGGGGTCCTACGAGCAGTACTTC. This encodes CASSATGWGSYEQYF.